A single sample is the source of the 29 T cell receptor beta chains below, sequenced in a study of OX40 agonist ivuxolimab in advanced cancers. The table came from immunoSEQ multiplex PCR; TCRdb's copy has only in-frame clones and leaves some out. Here the sample spans 50,000 to 70,000 clones, 80% to 90% being singletons. The sample consisted of CD4+ or CD8+ T cells sorted from blood, taken in a trial of the OX40 agonist ivuxolimab. These receptors originate from an adult with an advanced solid tumor such as melanoma, head and neck, liver or kidney cancer.

The CDR3 DNA sequence: TGCGCCAGCTCACTCGGGGGCAACTATGGCTACACCTTC. It translates to CASSLGGNYGYTF. V and J are TRBV5-1 and TRBJ1-2; TRBD1 is a possible D gene (6 bases). The V end was cut by 7 bases, the J end by 2 bases, with 12 bases between. The germline CDR1 and CDR2 sequences are SGHRS and YFSETQ. The CDR3 sequence is 13 residues long.

The chain uses TRBV4-1 and TRBJ2-3; D may match TRBD1 or TRBD2 (5 bases each). The CDR3 runs 15 residues. The V gene lost 0 bases and the J gene lost 0 bases, with 7 bases spanning the gap. In germline, CDR1 is MGHRA, CDR2 YSYEKL. The CDR3 DNA reads as TGCGCCAGCAGCCAAGATGGGGGAAGCACAGATACGCAGTATTTT. Encoded protein: CASSQDGGSTDTQYF.

The chain recombines TRBV7-9 with TRBJ2-2, with unresolved D. Trimming stripped 1 base from V and 5 bases from J, with 8 bases between. Germline-derived CDR1 and CDR2 are SEHNR and FQNEAQ (reference sequence). This CDR3 region has 14 residues. CDR3 amino acids: CASSLGVSTGELFF. The CDR3 nucleotides read TGTGCCAGCAGCTTAGGAGTTAGTACCGGGGAGCTGTTTTTT.

The V gene is TRBV29-1, the J gene TRBJ1-2, with D uncertain. The germline CDR1 and CDR2 sequences are SQVTM and ANQGSEA. The CDR3 runs 11 residues. With 7 bases removed from V and 4 bases from J, the gap between germline ends came to 10 bases. Here the CDR3 DNA reads TGCAGCGCACGACACATCTATGGCTACACCTTC. Its protein product is CSARHIYGYTF. The full variable domain, with the rest looked up from reference TRBV29-1 and TRBJ1-2, is SAVISQKPSRDICQRGTSLTIQCQVDSQVTMMFWYRQQPGQSLTLIATANQGSEATYESGFVIDKFPISRPNLTFSTLTVSNMSPEDSSIYLCSARHIYGYTFGSGTRLTVV.

This chain links TRBV5-6 with TRBJ2-5; D call uncertain. V lost 0 bases to trimming and J lost 4 bases, with 10 bases between them. CDR3 length: 14 amino acids. Germline assignment: CDR1 SGHDT and CDR2 YYEEEE. This CDR3 reads CASSLASSRETQYF. The CDR3 DNA reads as TGTGCCAGCAGCTTGGCCTCTTCGAGAGAGACCCAGTACTTC.

The chain has TRBV2 and TRBJ2-7, with D perhaps TRBD1 (5 bases). The germline V and J ends were trimmed by 9 bases and 2 bases, with 11 bases remaining between them. Germline V gives CDR1 SNHLY, CDR2 FYNNEI. This CDR3 spans 12 amino acids. CDR3 region: CASRTGTYEQYF. For the CDR3, the DNA is TGTGCCAGTCGAACAGGTACCTACGAGCAGTACTTC.

This chain connects TRBV9 to TRBJ2-1, with 13 bases lining up with TRBD2. Per germline, CDR1 SGDLS and CDR2 YYNGEE. V dropped 2 bases and J dropped 8; count of bases not matched to a gene: 4. The CDR3 length is 15 residues. The CDR3 spells CASSVGLAGADEQFF. CDR3 coding DNA: TGTGCCAGCAGCGTCGGACTAGCGGGGGCGGATGAGCAGTTCTTC.

This clone was seen just once. V and J are TRBV7-3 and TRBJ2-3; 10 bases are a match to TRBD2. V lost 5 bases and J lost 0; bases outside the gene matches: 2. The CDR3 length is 15 residues. Germline assignment: CDR1 SGHTA and CDR2 FQGTGA. CDR3 residues: CASSVLAGSTDTQYF. The CDR3 bases are TGTGCCAGCAGCGTACTAGCGGGGAGCACAGATACGCAGTATTTT.

This clone was observed once. The chain uses TRBV5-6 and TRBJ2-1; TRBD2 matches at 8 bases. Germline loops: CDR1 SGHDT, CDR2 YYEEEE. CDR3 size: 14 residues. The V and J ends lost 1 base and 8 bases, in that order; junction bases with no gene match: 5. CDR3 sequence (DNA): TGTGCCAGCAGCTTGACGGGACTAGGGTATGAGCAGTTCTTC. Its protein is CASSLTGLGYEQFF. Variable domain in full (rest from reference TRBV5-6 and TRBJ2-1): DAGVTQSPTHLIKTRGQQVTLRCSPKSGHDTVSWYQQALGQGPQFIFQYYEEEERQRGNFPDRFSGHQFPNYSSELNVNALLLGDSALYLCASSLTGLGYEQFFGPGTRLTVL.

V is TRBV19 and J is TRBJ2-2, with 7 bases fitting TRBD2. The CDR3 contains 14 residues. J lost 6 bases, V lost 3 bases, and 4 bases had no gene match. CDR1 and CDR2 (germline): LNHDA, SQIVND (reference sequence). This CDR3 reads CASSIGLGSGELFF. Here the CDR3 DNA reads TGTGCCAGTAGTATTGGACTAGGGTCCGGGGAGCTGTTTTTT.

The rearrangement uses TRBV27 and TRBJ2-1; 8 bases map to TRBD1. The V gene end was trimmed by 6 bases and the J gene end by 9 bases; junction bases not matched to a gene: 7. The CDR3 is 13 residues long. The germline gives CDR1 MNHEY, CDR2 SMNVEV (reference sequence). CDR3 DNA: TGTGCCAGCAGCCAGACAGGGGTCGGTGAGCAGTTCTTC. Translated, it gives CASSQTGVGEQFF.

The genes are TRBV29-1 and TRBJ1-2; D remains unclear. Germline V lookup: CDR1 SQVTM, CDR2 ANQGSEA. The CDR3 totals 14 residues. Trimming took off 2 bases at V and 1 base at J, with 11 bases between the two ends. DNA for the CDR3: TGCAGCGTTGAAAGGAGCGGGGTTAACTATGGCTACACCTTC. It yields the protein CSVERSGVNYGYTF.

J is TRBJ2-1 and V is TRBV10-3, with D tentatively TRBD2 (6 bases). Germline lookup yields CDR1 ENHRY and CDR2 SYGVKD. V lost 6 bases and J lost 4, with 19 bases in between. This CDR3 has 16 residues. CDR3 sequence: CAISQAGRGSYNEQFF. DNA for the CDR3: TGTGCCATCAGCCAGGCGGGGCGTGGGTCTTACAATGAGCAGTTCTTC.

The V and J genes are TRBV28 and TRBJ1-2, with D perhaps matching TRBD1 (5 bases). The germline CDR1 and CDR2 sequences are MDHEN and SYDVKM. V dropped 4 bases and J dropped 4 bases, with 16 bases sitting between them. The CDR3 totals 15 residues. The CDR3 is CASSSWGRESYGYTF. In nucleotides, the CDR3 is TGTGCCAGCAGTTCGTGGGGGAGGGAGAGCTATGGCTACACCTTC.

The V gene is TRBV5-1, the J gene TRBJ2-2; D is possibly TRBD1 (8 bases). Trimming shortened V by 3 bases and J by 5 bases, and 20 bases separated the two germline ends. Germline V CDR1 and CDR2: SGHRS, YFSETQ. The CDR3 is 17 residues long. As DNA, the CDR3 is TGCGCCAGCAGCTCCGGACAGGGAGGGGCCCGGACCGGGGAGCTGTTTTTT. This sequence encodes CASSSGQGGARTGELFF.

The rearrangement uses TRBV7-6 and TRBJ2-1, with TRBD2 matching over 9 bases. J gave up 3 bases and V 5 bases, and 5 bases lay outside the gene matches. Germline CDR1 SGHVS, CDR2 FNYEAQ. The CDR3 totals 15 residues. The CDR3 DNA reads as TGTGCCAGCAGCCAATATAGCGGGAGCTACAATGAGCAGTTCTTC. Protein product: CASSQYSGSYNEQFF.

The chain couples TRBV7-3 to TRBJ2-1; 9 bases match TRBD2. After removal of 2 bases from V and 5 bases from J, the junction contained 16 bases not matched to a gene. The CDR3 is 19 residues long. Germline lookup yields CDR1 SGHTA and CDR2 FQGTGA. The DNA for the CDR3 is TGTGCCAGCAGCTTAGAGTCGGGGCAGGGACTAGCAGTTGACAATGAGCAGTTCTTC. Protein product: CASSLESGQGLAVDNEQFF.

Comment on this clone: At the DNA level, this CDR3 is encoded by other sequences in the same sample as well. J is TRBJ2-7 and V is TRBV19, with D unresolved. This CDR3 spans 13 amino acids. V gave up 3 bases and J gave up 3 bases, with 9 bases separating them. CDR1 LNHDA and CDR2 SQIVND come from the germline V gene (reference sequence). CDR3 coding DNA: TGTGCCAGTAGTATCGGGCAGAACTACGAGCAGTACTTC. Its translation is CASSIGQNYEQYF.

The CDR3 DNA sequence: TGTGCCAGCAGCTTCGGGGGAGTGGGGGAGCAGTACTTC. This gives the protein CASSFGGVGEQYF. The V call is TRBV7-6, the J call TRBJ2-7; TRBD2 is a possible D gene (6 bases). Trimming shortened V by 3 bases and J by 7 bases, and 13 bases separated the two germline ends. From germline, CDR1 is SGHVS and CDR2 FNYEAQ. This CDR3 is 13 amino acids long.

CDR3 nucleotides: TGTGCCAGTAGTATCTCTGGGGGACTAGCGCTCAATGAGCAGTTCTTC. It is translated as CASSISGGLALNEQFF. J is TRBJ2-1 and V is TRBV19; 10 positions agree with TRBD2. The germline V gene has CDR1 LNHDA and CDR2 SQIVND (reference sequence). The CDR3 totals 16 residues. V lost 3 bases, J lost 6 bases, and 8 bases stayed unmatched.

The count of this clone is one. The CDR3 sequence: CASSPGLYSGNTIYF. In nucleotides, the CDR3 is TGTGCCAGCAGTCCCGGTCTTTACTCTGGAAACACCATATATTTT. The chain uses TRBV2 and TRBJ1-3, with no clear D. This CDR3 spans 15 amino acids. With 5 bases removed from V and 0 bases from J, the gap between germline ends came to 11 bases. The germline gives CDR1 SNHLY, CDR2 FYNNEI.

Notes on this clone: This sample also contains other DNA sequences that code for the same CDR3. The chain has TRBV27 and TRBJ2-7; no definite D call. Trimming stripped 8 bases from V and 4 bases from J, with 3 bases between. The CDR3 totals 9 residues. CDR1 is MNHEY and CDR2 is SMNVEV in the germline V gene (reference sequence). The CDR3 nucleotides read TGTGCCAGCGGGTACGAGCAGTACTTC. Its protein is CASGYEQYF.

V and J are TRBV5-1 and TRBJ1-4; 8 bases are a match to TRBD1. Germline V gene lookup returns CDR1 SGHRS and CDR2 YFSETQ. The CDR3 spans 15 residues. Germline trimming cut 2 bases from V and 9 bases from J; bases unmatched to any gene: 9. CDR3 in amino acids: CASSFTGGDYKKLFF. DNA of the CDR3: TGCGCCAGCAGCTTTACAGGGGGAGACTATAAAAAACTGTTTTTT.

The chain joins TRBV5-1 to TRBJ2-2; 12 bases line up with TRBD1. The V and J ends lost 3 bases and 7 bases, in that order; junction bases with no gene match: 7. This CDR3 spans 16 amino acids. The germline V gene encodes CDR1 SGHRS and CDR2 YFSETQ. CDR3 in DNA: TGCGCCAGCAGCTGGGGACAGGGGGCGAAAGGCGGGGAGCTGTTTTTT. This translates into CASSWGQGAKGGELFF.

The V call is TRBV10-1, the J call TRBJ2-3, with D possibly TRBD2 on 6 matching bases. This CDR3 spans 15 amino acids. CDR1 and CDR2 (germline): WNHNN, SYGVQD (reference sequence). The V end was cut by 3 bases, the J end by 2 bases, with 12 bases between. The CDR3 DNA sequence: TGCGCCAGCAGTGACGAGGGACTCGACACAGATACGCAGTATTTT. As protein: CASSDEGLDTDTQYF.

V is TRBV27 and J is TRBJ2-3, with 8 bases matching TRBD1. The CDR3 contains 15 residues. Germline V gene data show CDR1 as MNHEY and CDR2 as SMNVEV (reference sequence). V shed 5 bases and J 4 bases; nucleotides not matched to a gene: 8. The CDR3 reads CASSPQGQAADTQYF. The CDR3 DNA follows: TGTGCCAGCAGTCCCCAGGGACAGGCGGCAGATACGCAGTATTTT.

V is TRBV27 and J is TRBJ1-1; the D is unclear. V lost 5 bases, J lost 0 bases, and 10 bases lay in between. Germline V gene lookup returns CDR1 MNHEY and CDR2 SMNVEV (reference sequence). The length of the CDR3 is 14 residues. CDR3 sequence reads: CASSPRGLNTEAFF. The DNA for the CDR3 is TGTGCCAGCAGTCCCCGGGGATTGAACACTGAAGCTTTCTTT.

The chain carries TRBV5-4 and TRBJ1-1; TRBD1 aligns across 9 bases. The CDR3 has 14 residues. Germline V gene sequence: CDR1 SGHNT, CDR2 YYREEE (reference sequence). V shed 1 base, J shed 6 bases, and the junction held 4 bases outside the gene matches. CDR3 sequence (DNA): TGTGCCAGCAGCTTGATACAGGGGGCGGCTGAAGCTTTCTTT. It yields the protein CASSLIQGAAEAFF.

The chain uses TRBV27 and TRBJ1-5; no reliable D call. V shed 3 bases and J shed 0 bases, with 9 bases lying between them. The V gene's germline CDR1 is MNHEY and CDR2 SMNVEV (reference sequence). This CDR3 region has 15 residues. The CDR3 reads CASSLSRYSNQPQHF. The CDR3 DNA is TGTGCCAGCAGTTTGTCCCGTTATAGCAATCAGCCCCAGCATTTT.